One sample yielded the 11 T cell receptor beta chains listed below, sequenced in a study of blood T cell repertoires in COVID-19. Clones were sequenced by immunoSEQ multiplex PCR, and TCRdb holds only the in-frame ones, with some missing. The table shows roughly 100,000 clones, with about 86% occurring only once. Sequenced: peripheral blood. The receptors stem from a man aged 60 to 69 with acute or convalescent COVID-19.

Here the CDR3 reads CSASIQGWANTEAFF. In nucleotides, the CDR3 is TGCAGTGCTAGTATCCAGGGGTGGGCGAACACTGAAGCTTTCTTT. V usage is TRBV20-1 and J usage is TRBJ1-1; D may be TRBD1 (6 bases). V was cut by 3 bases and J by 1 base, with 15 bases left in between. This CDR3 comprises 15 residues. Germline V gene sequence: CDR1 DFQATT, CDR2 SNEGSKA (reference sequence).

The chain links TRBV15 to TRBJ1-6; D might be TRBD1 (6 bases). This CDR3 has 12 amino acids. V lost 7 bases and J 10 bases, leaving 11 bases between the germline ends. Germline loops: CDR1 LNHNV, CDR2 YYDKDF (reference sequence). The CDR3, as DNA: TGTGCCACCAAAGGGGGTAGGTCACCCCTCCACTTT. Translation gives CATKGGRSPLHF.

This rearrangement joins TRBV5-4 to TRBJ1-2, with 7 bases matching TRBD1. From germline, CDR1 is SGHNT and CDR2 YYREEE (reference sequence). J was trimmed by 4 bases and V by 5 bases; bases with no gene match: 8. The CDR3 loop spans 14 amino acids. This CDR3 reads CASRSVGGAYGYTF. DNA for the CDR3: TGTGCCAGCAGATCTGTAGGGGGCGCCTATGGCTACACCTTC.

V is TRBV10-1 and J is TRBJ2-7, with 13 bases aligning to TRBD2. J was trimmed by 9 bases and V by 5 bases; bases with no gene match: 16. CDR1 is WNHNN and CDR2 is SYGVQD in the germline V gene (reference sequence). There are 17 residues in the CDR3. The CDR3 DNA sequence: TGCGCCAGCAGTTCTTTCCCGGGACTAGCGGGACCAGGCGGGCAGTACGTC. Its translation is CASSSFPGLAGPGGQYV.

This chain connects TRBV6-5 to TRBJ2-3; D not certain. Germline-derived CDR1 and CDR2 are MNHEY and SVGAGI. The V and J ends lost 4 bases and 4 bases respectively, with 9 bases between them. The CDR3 loop spans 13 amino acids. The CDR3 sequence is CASSFQEADTQYF. Here the CDR3 DNA reads TGTGCCAGCAGTTTTCAAGAGGCAGATACGCAGTATTTT.

This chain connects TRBV7-2 to TRBJ2-3; tentative D call: TRBD2 (6 bases). V lost 3 bases and J 0 bases, leaving 13 bases between the germline ends. Germline V CDR1 and CDR2: SGHTA, FQGNSA. This CDR3 spans 16 amino acids. The CDR3 coding sequence is TGTGCCAGCAGCTTGTCTAGCGTCACTAGCACAGATACGCAGTATTTT. It codes for CASSLSSVTSTDTQYF. The complete variable domain, with remaining parts taken from reference TRBV7-2 and TRBJ2-3, reads GAGVSQSPSNKVTEKGKDVELRCDPISGHTALYWYRQSLGQGLEFLIYFQGNSAPDKSGLPSDRFSAERTGGSVSTLTIQRTQQEDSAVYLCASSLSSVTSTDTQYFGPGTRLTVL.

This clone was seen a single time. The V gene is TRBV11-3, the J gene TRBJ2-2; 7 positions agree with TRBD1. The CDR3 loop spans 15 amino acids. Germline-derived CDR1 and CDR2 are SGHNT and YENEEA. V gave up 5 bases and J gave up 1 base; unmatched junction bases: 4. The CDR3 is CASSRTGLNTGELFF. CDR3 coding DNA: TGTGCCAGCAGCAGGACAGGTTTGAACACCGGGGAGCTGTTTTTT.

The rearrangement uses TRBV12-3 or TRBV12-4 and TRBJ2-7, with a possible D match to TRBD1 (5 bases). V lost 5 bases and J 4 bases, leaving 12 bases between the germline ends. CDR3 length equals 13 residues. For the CDR3, the DNA is TGTGCCAGCAGTCCGACCGACAGATACGAGCAGTACGTC. Translation gives CASSPTDRYEQYV.

The rearrangement joins TRBV27 to TRBJ1-4; D not resolved. Germline V gene data show CDR1 as MNHEY and CDR2 as SMNVEV (reference sequence). The CDR3 extends over 15 amino acids. Trimming cost V 5 bases and J 5 bases, with 15 bases left between them. CDR3 sequence (DNA): TGTGCCAGCAGTCCCACCCGACAAGCAAATGAAAAACTGTTTTTT. It yields the protein CASSPTRQANEKLFF.

This chain joins TRBV3-1 (or the pseudogene TRBV3-2) and TRBJ2-2, with D perhaps matching TRBD2 (6 bases). Germline V gives CDR1 LGHDT, CDR2 YNNKEL (reference sequence). Trimming took 1 base from V and 5 from J, leaving 20 bases between them. This CDR3 has 18 residues. CDR3 loop: CASSQGRFGRNWTGELFF. DNA for the CDR3: TGTGCCAGCAGCCAAGGGCGTTTCGGGAGAAATTGGACCGGGGAGCTGTTTTTT.

The chain links TRBV28 to TRBJ1-3; D is possibly TRBD1 (6 bases). The V and J ends lost 6 bases and 9 bases respectively, with 24 bases between them. Germline V gives CDR1 MDHEN, CDR2 SYDVKM. The CDR3 runs 16 residues. This chain's CDR3 is CASSPLDSPLRGTIYF. DNA of the CDR3: TGTGCCAGCAGCCCCTTGGACAGCCCGCTTAGGGGCACCATATATTTT.